This TCR beta chain stems from a study of blood T cell repertoires in COVID-19. Here immunoSEQ multiplex PCR was the method, and the copy in TCRdb shows in-frame clones only, minus some. The sample includes about 120,000 clones, about 89% of them seen just once. With 1 base clipped from V and 6 bases from J, the junction kept 4 bases outside the gene matches. The CDR3 has 15 residues. Germline CDR1 is SGHNT and CDR2 is YENEEA. This TCR was recovered from a man aged 35-49 years with acute or convalescent COVID-19. The sequenced material came from peripheral blood. The rearrangement links TRBV11-3 to TRBJ2-1, with TRBD2 matching 9 bases. CDR3 bases: TGTGCCAGCAGCTTAGTTAGCGGGGGACCCAATGAGCAGTTCTTC. It encodes CASSLVSGGPNEQFF.